This TCR beta chain was captured by sequencing in a study of blood T cell repertoires in COVID-19. Study-level information: The study drew acute and convalescent COVID-19 samples from the United States, Italy and Spain. In each case, the material was cDNA or gDNA derived from T cells, B-cell-depleted T cells, or PBMCs.

This clone showed up just once. V lost 6 bases and J 2 bases, leaving 10 bases between the germline ends. The CDR3 has 12 amino acids. Germline values: CDR1 SQVTM, CDR2 ANQGSEA. Original processing notes: Nucleated cell number was recorded as an estimate derived from reference gene primer amplification. Data came from immunoSEQ multiplex PCR; TCRdb stores just in-frame clones and leaves some out. V and J calls and clone size are given by that table; D and trimming were obtained from the DNA. The sample consists of under 75,000 clones, around 87% of them appearing once. The rearrangement uses TRBV29-1 and TRBJ1-2, with D possibly TRBD1 on 5 matching bases. This TCR was sampled from a woman aged 18-29 years with acute or convalescent COVID-19. Sequences were obtained from peripheral blood. The CDR3 region is CSVGAGNYGYTF. The DNA for the CDR3 is TGCAGCGTCGGAGCAGGGAACTATGGCTACACCTTC. Together with reference TRBV29-1 and TRBJ1-2, the CDR3 gives the full variable domain: SAVISQKPSRDICQRGTSLTIQCQVDSQVTMMFWYRQQPGQSLTLIATANQGSEATYESGFVIDKFPISRPNLTFSTLTVSNMSPEDSSIYLCSVGAGNYGYTFGSGTRLTVV.